The clone carrying this TCR beta chain appeared a few times. Its specificity is unknown. Each CDR3 protein gets one entry after TCRdb re-called the reads with MiXCR. This sample has more than 500,000 distinct CDR3 sequences, with approximately 17% found just once. This entry is derived from a study of T cell repertoires in cytomegalovirus infection. As for the study in general: TCR beta signatures that were public indicated CMV infection and matching HLA type. General study findings and limits: The cumulative frequency of public TCR beta families identified carriers of CMV plus the relevant HLA.

This CDR3 region has 12 residues. Trimming removed 7 bases at V and 10 bases at J, with 14 bases between. Germline V gene sequence: CDR1 MNHNS, CDR2 SASEGT. The chain joins TRBV6-1 to TRBJ2-1; a weak D match, TRBD1 (6 bases). The sequenced sample was CD8+ T cells from PBMCs. The clonotype originates from a human donor in good health (CMV status not recorded). Some clones in this sample may be carry-over from other donors' samples. This CDR3 reads CASTQGSGEQFF. The CDR3 nucleotides are TGTGCCAGCACCCAGGGGAGCGGCGAGCAGTTCTTC.